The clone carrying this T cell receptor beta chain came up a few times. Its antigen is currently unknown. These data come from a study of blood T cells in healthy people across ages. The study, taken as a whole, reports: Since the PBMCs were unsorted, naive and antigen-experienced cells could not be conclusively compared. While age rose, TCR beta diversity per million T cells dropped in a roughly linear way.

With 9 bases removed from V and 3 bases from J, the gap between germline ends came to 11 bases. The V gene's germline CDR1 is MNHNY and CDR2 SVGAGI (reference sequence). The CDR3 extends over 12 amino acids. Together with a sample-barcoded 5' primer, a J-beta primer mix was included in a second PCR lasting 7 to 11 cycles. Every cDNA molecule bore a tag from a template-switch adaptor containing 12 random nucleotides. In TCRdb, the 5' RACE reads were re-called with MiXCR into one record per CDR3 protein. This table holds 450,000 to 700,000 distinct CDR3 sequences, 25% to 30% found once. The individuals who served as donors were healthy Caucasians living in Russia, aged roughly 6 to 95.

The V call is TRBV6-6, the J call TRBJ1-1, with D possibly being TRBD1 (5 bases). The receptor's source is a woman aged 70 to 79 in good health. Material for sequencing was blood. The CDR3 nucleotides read TGTGCCAGTAATCCGGGGGACACTGAAGCTTTCTTT. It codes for CASNPGDTEAFF.